This T cell receptor beta chain was identified in a study of blood T cell repertoires in COVID-19. The CDR3 length is 16 residues. Germline lookup yields CDR1 LGHDT and CDR2 YNNKEL (reference sequence). V lost 6 bases, J lost 0 bases, and 9 bases stayed unmatched. Clones were sequenced by immunoSEQ multiplex PCR, and TCRdb holds only the in-frame ones, with some missing. The sample holds some 300,000 clones; nearly 90% are singletons and the top ten take about 1%. This rearrangement joins TRBV3-1 (or the pseudogene TRBV3-2) to TRBJ1-1, with 8 bases identical to TRBD1. The clonotype was recovered from a woman under 40 who had recovered from COVID-19. Sequences were obtained from PBMCs or T cells enriched from blood (not recorded which). The CDR3 nucleotides read TGTGCCAGCAGGAGTAGGGACAGGACCTTGAACACTGAAGCTTTCTTT. Translating it yields CASRSRDRTLNTEAFF.